The 20 T cell receptor beta chains reported below all come from one sample, sequenced in a study of T cells in Graves' hyperthyroidism and ophthalmopathy (dated by TCRdb to the late 2010s). Library method: multiplex PCR. The listed sequencing device is Illumina HiSeq 2000. The TCR beta CDR3 regions were amplified from RNA transcripts. The TCR CDR3 was subjected to a first round of RT-PCR using the HTBI primer set and the Qiagen OneStep RT-PCR kit. In-frame beta chains were kept once TCRdb had trimmed the public reads at Q25 with fastp and called clones with MiXCR. Here each entry gathers all rows of one CDR3 protein and keeps the most common genes and DNA. Present in this sample are about 690,000 distinct CDR3 sequences, about 18% of which were seen just once. The top ten constitute 15% to 18% of the sample. Sequencing input: blood. The source is a man aged 45 to 65 with Graves' hyperthyroidism.

This clonotype was detected ten times or more. The chain links TRBV30 to TRBJ2-5, with 7 bases that match TRBD2. CDR1 is GTSNPN, CDR2 SVGIG, per germline (reference sequence). V gave up 5 bases and J gave up 2 bases; unmatched junction bases: 5. The CDR3 contains 13 residues. In DNA form, the CDR3 reads TGTGCCTGGGAGACTAGCAGACAAGAGACCCAGTACTTC. This encodes CAWETSRQETQYF. The variable domain in full, with the rest retrieved from reference TRBV30 and TRBJ2-5, is SQTIHQWPATLVQPVGSPLSLECTVEGTSNPNLYWYRQAAGRGLQLLFYSVGIGQISSEVPQNLSASRPQDRQFILSSKKLLLSDSGFYLCAWETSRQETQYFGPGTRLLVL.

This clonotype was observed many times. The V call is TRBV11-2, the J call TRBJ2-1; possible D gene TRBD1, 6 bases. From germline, CDR1 is SGHAT and CDR2 FQNNGV. V was cut by 6 bases and J by 0 bases, with 21 bases left in between. This CDR3 has 18 residues. As DNA, the CDR3 is TGTGCCAGCAGTAGGGGGTTTAACAGGATTAGCTCCTACAATGAGCAGTTCTTC. This gives the protein CASSRGFNRISSYNEQFF.

This clonotype came up many times. V gene TRBV12-3 or TRBV12-4 combines with J gene TRBJ2-2; tentatively, D is TRBD1 (5 bases). V was cut by 7 bases and J by 6 bases, with 9 bases left in between. The CDR3 consists of 12 residues. For the CDR3, the DNA is TGTGCCAGCACAACAGGTCCCGGGGAGCTGTTTTTT. Translation gives CASTTGPGELFF.

The table lists this clonotype with a count of one. The chain uses TRBV12-5 and TRBJ2-7; D unresolved. CDR3 size: 12 residues. Per germline, CDR1 LGHNT and CDR2 FRNRAP. Trimming shortened V by 5 bases and J by 5 bases, and 10 bases separated the two germline ends. CDR3: CASGVGLDEQYF. CDR3 nucleotide sequence: TGTGCTAGTGGTGTAGGGTTGGACGAGCAGTACTTC.

This clonotype was recorded many times. The V and J genes are TRBV6-2 or TRBV6-3 and TRBJ1-2; the D is unclear. The CDR3 contains 15 residues. Germline values: CDR1 MNHEY, CDR2 SVGEGT. Trimming left V 2 bases short and J 3 bases short, with 13 bases between. The CDR3 reads CASSYDSLIDYGYTF. CDR3 bases: TGTGCCAGCAGTTACGACTCATTGATCGACTATGGCTACACCTTC.

V usage is TRBV5-6 and J usage is TRBJ2-5; D perhaps matches TRBD1 (5 bases). Germline V CDR1 and CDR2: SGHDT, YYEEEE. The CDR3 has 13 residues. Trimming cost V 4 bases and J 12 bases, with 19 bases left between them. In DNA form, the CDR3 reads TGTGCCAGCAGCCCGAATGTCCAGGGTTCGAAGTACTTC. This translates into CASSPNVQGSKYF.

This clonotype was picked up many times. J is TRBJ2-5 and V is TRBV28; 8 positions agree with TRBD1. The germline CDR1 and CDR2 sequences are MDHEN and SYDVKM. The V and J ends lost 6 bases and 4 bases, in that order; junction bases with no gene match: 7. The CDR3 spans 14 residues. Written as DNA, the CDR3 is TGTGCCAGCAGACCTACAGGGGGATCAGAGACCCAGTACTTC. Its translation: CASRPTGGSETQYF.

This clonotype has at least ten counts. The rearrangement links TRBV2 to TRBJ2-7; 11 positions match TRBD1. Trimming removed 6 bases from V and 2 bases from J; junction bases left unmatched: 0. In germline, CDR1 is SNHLY, CDR2 FYNNEI. This CDR3 has 13 amino acids. The CDR3 loop is CASRGQGAYEQYF. The CDR3 nucleotides read TGTGCCAGCAGGGGACAGGGGGCCTACGAGCAGTACTTC.

This clonotype has ten or more counts. The chain uses TRBV6-1 and TRBJ2-1; 11 bases are a match to TRBD2. V gave up 6 bases and J gave up 0 bases; unmatched junction bases: 13. The CDR3 consists of 19 residues. CDR1 is MNHNS, CDR2 SASEGT, per germline. Here the CDR3 DNA reads TGTGCCAGCAGACCCTCTCCCGGGACTAGCGGAAGCTCCTACAATGAGCAGTTCTTC. This gives the protein CASRPSPGTSGSSYNEQFF.

This clonotype has a handful of counts. The V gene is TRBV7-2, the J gene TRBJ2-2; D possibly corresponds to TRBD2 (5 bases). CDR1 and CDR2 from the germline V gene are SGHTA and FQGNSA. CDR3 length equals 14 residues. Trimming removed 6 bases from V and 7 bases from J, with 15 bases in between. CDR3 protein: CASSLLEGGGELFF. In DNA form, the CDR3 reads TGTGCCAGCAGTTTACTAGAGGGTGGCGGGGAGCTGTTTTTT. The full variable domain, in which reference TRBV7-2 and TRBJ2-2 provide the parts outside the CDR3, is GAGVSQSPSNKVTEKGKDVELRCDPISGHTALYWYRQSLGQGLEFLIYFQGNSAPDKSGLPSDRFSAERTGGSVSTLTIQRTQQEDSAVYLCASSLLEGGGELFFGEGSRLTVL.

This rearrangement joins TRBV7-9 to TRBJ2-3; 8 bases align to TRBD1. This CDR3 has 16 amino acids. CDR1 is SEHNR and CDR2 is FQNEAQ in the germline V gene (reference sequence). With 7 bases clipped from V and 0 bases from J, the junction kept 9 bases outside the gene matches. The CDR3 here is CASNPADRESTDTQYF. As DNA, the CDR3 is TGTGCCAGCAACCCGGCGGACAGGGAAAGCACAGATACGCAGTATTTT.

The chain is built from TRBV2 and TRBJ2-2; a weak D match, TRBD1 (6 bases). The CDR3 is 16 amino acids. The germline gives CDR1 SNHLY, CDR2 FYNNEI. V was clipped by 1 base and J by 4 bases, with 13 bases between them. CDR3 region: CASSEGNRGTTGELFF. The CDR3, as DNA: TGTGCCAGCAGTGAAGGGAATAGGGGGACCACCGGGGAGCTGTTTTTT.

This clonotype appeared many times. V is TRBV28 and J is TRBJ2-7; 7 bases are shared with TRBD2. In germline, CDR1 is MDHEN, CDR2 SYDVKM. The ends lost 6 bases at V and 1 base at J; junction bases unmatched: 15. This CDR3 spans 17 amino acids. In DNA form, the CDR3 reads TGTGCCAGCAGCTACACCCCGAGGGAGCGGGAATCCTACGAGCAGTACTTC. Translating gives CASSYTPRERESYEQYF. Variable domain in full (rest from reference TRBV28 and TRBJ2-7): DVKVTQSSRYLVKRTGEKVFLECVQDMDHENMFWYRQDPGLGLRLIYFSYDVKMKEKGDIPEGYSVSREKKERFSLILESASTNQTSMYLCASSYTPRERESYEQYFGPGTRLTVT.

In regard to this clonotype: The junction shows a germline mismatch at one end, possibly a read error. J is TRBJ1-4 and V is TRBV19; no firm D call. Germline V gives CDR1 LNHDA, CDR2 SQIVND (reference sequence). This CDR3 has 16 amino acids. CDR3 protein: CAARLTGTSTNEKLSF. In DNA form, the CDR3 reads TGTGCCGCACGCCTGACGGGTACATCAACTAATGAAAAACTGTCTTTT.

This clonotype showed up many times. The chain joins TRBV28 to TRBJ1-1, with TRBD1 as a possible D gene (6 bases). Per germline, CDR1 MDHEN and CDR2 SYDVKM. V was shortened by 7 bases and J by 6 bases, with 15 bases between the two germline ends. CDR3 size: 13 residues. CDR3 protein: CASTNREGAEAFF. The CDR3 DNA reads TGTGCCAGCACCAACAGGGAAGGGGCTGAAGCTTTCTTT.

This clonotype was found many times. This chain joins TRBV11-2 and TRBJ2-3; possibly TRBD2 for D (5 bases). The V end was cut by 3 bases, the J end by 4 bases, with 23 bases between. Germline lookup yields CDR1 SGHAT and CDR2 FQNNGV. The CDR3 consists of 18 residues. CDR3 residues: CASSFPNRRPSRADTQYF. The CDR3 DNA reads as TGTGCCAGCAGCTTCCCCAACCGGAGGCCCTCTCGCGCAGATACGCAGTATTTT.

This clonotype was observed many times. The chain has TRBV28 and TRBJ2-7, with no clear D. Germline lookup yields CDR1 MDHEN and CDR2 SYDVKM. The CDR3 consists of 14 residues. V was clipped by 7 bases and J by 4 bases, with 17 bases between them. The CDR3: CASTPGPAPYEQYF. In nucleotides, the CDR3 is TGTGCCAGCACTCCCGGGCCGGCCCCTTACGAGCAGTACTTC.

A remark on this clonotype: A single base separates this from a much larger clone, so it may be a read error. V and J are TRBV4-1 and TRBJ2-7; D gene ambiguous. In germline, CDR1 is MGHRA, CDR2 YSYEKL. The CDR3 consists of 13 residues. This CDR3 is CASSQTPSHEQYF. The CDR3 nucleotides read TGCGCCAGCAGTCAGACACCCTCCCACGAGCAGTACTTC.

In its sample, this clonotype was seen many times. The chain employs TRBV12-3 or TRBV12-4 and TRBJ1-4; 9 bases fit TRBD1. J lost 5 bases, V lost 6 bases, and 4 bases had no gene match. The CDR3 extends over 14 amino acids. The CDR3 sequence: CASSSGTGNEKLFF. DNA of the CDR3: TGTGCCAGCAGCTCTGGGACAGGGAATGAAAAACTGTTTTTT.

This clonotype was recorded a few times. This chain links TRBV12-3 or TRBV12-4 with TRBJ2-1; TRBD2 matches at 11 bases. The CDR3 extends over 15 amino acids. Trimming at V came to 6 bases and at J to 12 bases, leaving 13 bases not matched to a gene. CDR3 nucleotide sequence: TGTGCCAGCAGCTCCGGGACTAGCGGAATAGGGCGGCAGTTCTTC. Protein: CASSSGTSGIGRQFF.